This is a list of T cell receptor beta chains from one sample in a study of blood T cells in healthy people across ages. TCRdb passed the 5' RACE reads through MiXCR, listing each CDR3 protein once. The table records some 1.1 million distinct CDR3 sequences, roughly two fifths of them present only once. What was sequenced was blood. The receptors stem from a man between 18 and 29 years old in good health. The CDR3 runs from the conserved cysteine through the conserved F or W. Fields, in order: J gene, V gene, clone size, D gene, CDR3 protein, CDR3 DNA. A D gene is named only where the DNA matches it firmly. Expanded clones get a size class; other rows say once, few or many, or leave the size out.

TRBJ2-5 TRBV10-3 many - CAIRGGQNQETQYF TGTGCCATCAGGGGGGGACAAAACCAAGAGACCCAGTACTTC
TRBJ1-5 TRBV6-2/TRBV6-3 - - CASSYWNQPQHF TGTGCCAGCAGTTACTGGAATCAGCCCCAGCATTTT
TRBJ2-7 TRBV20-1 - - CSAGTFYNEQYF TGCAGTGCCGGGACTTTCTACAATGAGCAGTACTTC
TRBJ1-1 TRBV10-3 few - CAIRDLGAKNTEAFF TGTGCCATCAGGGATCTAGGGGCCAAGAACACTGAAGCTTTCTTT
TRBJ2-7 TRBV20-1 - - CSARVSAYEQYF TGCAGTGCTAGGGTCTCAGCCTACGAGCAGTACTTC
TRBJ1-4 TRBV5-1 few - CASSQDGSNEKLFF TGCGCCAGCAGCCAGGACGGGTCAAATGAAAAACTGTTTTTT
TRBJ2-1 TRBV20-1 few TRBD2 CSAPSGGADNEQFF TGCAGTGCTCCGAGCGGGGGGGCCGACAATGAGCAGTTCTTC
TRBJ1-2 TRBV30 - - CAWSVLDGGTNYGYTF TGTGCCTGGAGTGTACTTGACGGGGGCACCAACTATGGCTACACCTTC
TRBJ2-1 TRBV12-3/TRBV12-4 - - CANSLGGNYNEQFF TGTGCCAACAGTTTAGGCGGAAATTACAATGAGCAGTTCTTC
TRBJ2-7 TRBV7-9 - - CASSPQGEGSYNEQYF TGTGCCAGCAGTCCACAGGGAGAAGGTTCCTACAATGAGCAGTACTTC
TRBJ1-1 TRBV5-6 - - CASSSRINTEAFF TGTGCCAGCAGCTCGAGAATTAACACTGAAGCTTTCTTT
TRBJ1-6 TRBV20-1 few - CSASGESYSPLHF TGCAGTGCTTCGGGGGAGTCTTATTCACCCCTCCACTTT
TRBJ2-4 TRBV29-1 few TRBD1 CSVALGTGRDIQYF TGCAGCGTCGCTCTCGGGACAGGGAGAGACATTCAGTACTTC
TRBJ2-1 TRBV7-3 - - CASSGGSNEQFF TGTGCCAGCAGTGGGGGGAGCAATGAGCAGTTCTTC
TRBJ2-1 TRBV6-2/TRBV6-3 few - CASSYPRVRYNEQFF TGTGCCAGCAGTTACCCCAGGGTTCGCTACAATGAGCAGTTCTTC
TRBJ2-7 TRBV6-2/TRBV6-3 - - CAGSYPGERGHEQYF TGTGCCGGCAGTTACCCCGGGGAAAGAGGCCACGAGCAGTACTTC
TRBJ2-4 TRBV5-1 few TRBD2 CASSAGTGGQNIQYF TGCGCCAGCAGCGCAGGGACGGGGGGGCAAAACATTCAGTACTTC
TRBJ2-1 TRBV3-1 - TRBD2 CASSHGIAGVSYNEQFF TGTGCCAGCAGCCATGGGATAGCGGGGGTGTCCTACAATGAGCAGTTCTTC
TRBJ2-1 TRBV20-1 few TRBD2 CSARKTSGVYNEQFF TGCAGTGCTAGAAAGACTAGCGGGGTCTACAATGAGCAGTTCTTC
TRBJ1-2 TRBV10-2 - - CASSEVGTNYGYTF TGCGCCAGCAGTGAGGTCGGCACGAACTATGGCTACACCTTC
TRBJ1-4 TRBV7-6 - - CASSLELEPHNEKLFF TGTGCCAGCAGCTTAGAGCTAGAGCCGCATAATGAAAAACTGTTTTTT
TRBJ2-1 TRBV30 - - CAWSVRRDLVQFF TGTGCCTGGAGTGTACGGAGGGATCTTGTGCAGTTCTTC
TRBJ2-3 TRBV20-1 - - CSEKGVSTDTQYF TGCAGTGAGAAGGGGGTTAGCACAGATACGCAGTATTTT
TRBJ1-1 TRBV27 - TRBD1 CASSPLTLRQGSDTEAFF TGTGCCAGCAGTCCTCTAACACTTCGACAGGGGTCCGACACTGAAGCTTTCTTT
TRBJ1-1 TRBV27 - - CASSPSWNTEAFF TGTGCCAGCAGTCCCTCCTGGAACACTGAAGCTTTCTTT
TRBJ2-2 TRBV9 - - CASSEAPGQINTGELFF TGTGCCAGCAGCGAGGCCCCGGGTCAGATCAACACCGGGGAGCTGTTTTTT
TRBJ1-2 TRBV20-1 - TRBD1 CSASGPTNRGQVDGYTF TGCAGTGCTAGTGGTCCCACAAACAGGGGGCAGGTGGATGGCTACACCTTC
TRBJ2-1 TRBV27 few - CASSFSSGQGNEQFF TGTGCCAGCAGTTTCTCCTCAGGTCAGGGGAATGAGCAGTTCTTC
TRBJ2-4 TRBV2 few - CASSPATKNIQYF TGTGCCAGCAGCCCAGCCACCAAAAACATTCAGTACTTC
TRBJ1-1 TRBV27 - TRBD1 CASSHRGGMNTEAFF TGTGCCAGCAGTCACAGGGGTGGGATGAACACTGAAGCTTTCTTT
TRBJ1-5 TRBV4-1 - - CASSPSPSDRNNQPQHF TGCGCCAGCAGCCCTTCGCCAAGCGACCGTAACAATCAGCCCCAGCATTTT
TRBJ2-1 TRBV20-1 - - CSARDVYNEQFF TGCAGTGCTCGGGACGTATACAATGAGCAGTTCTTC
TRBJ1-2 TRBV12-3/TRBV12-4 - - CASRDNRDPYGYTF TGTGCCAGCAGAGATAACAGGGACCCATATGGCTACACCTTC
TRBJ1-4 TRBV7-7 few TRBD1 CASGPDRGEGKLFF TGTGCTAGCGGACCCGACAGGGGGGAGGGAAAACTGTTTTTT
TRBJ2-1 TRBV30 - - CAWSGADEQFF TGTGCCTGGAGCGGAGCTGATGAGCAGTTCTTC
TRBJ1-1 TRBV4-2 once - CASSHPGGVGTEAFF TGTGCCAGCAGCCACCCGGGAGGGGTGGGGACTGAAGCTTTCTTT
TRBJ2-1 TRBV7-2 few TRBD1 CASSHWDRGNEQFF TGTGCCAGCAGCCATTGGGACAGGGGCAATGAGCAGTTCTTC
TRBJ1-5 TRBV4-3 few TRBD1 CASSHGDRTSEPQHF TGCGCCAGCAGCCACGGGGACAGGACCAGTGAACCCCAGCATTTT
TRBJ1-4 TRBV4-3 - TRBD1 CAGSQNRGTNEKLFF TGCGCCGGCAGCCAAAACAGGGGAACTAATGAAAAACTGTTTTTT
TRBJ1-4 TRBV7-2 many - CASSFTRAEKLFF TGTGCCAGCAGCTTCACACGGGCTGAAAAACTGTTTTTT
TRBJ1-2 TRBV20-1 - - CSARVGDYPYGYTF TGCAGTGCTAGAGTCGGAGATTATCCCTATGGCTACACCTTC
TRBJ2-2 TRBV6-2/TRBV6-3 - - CASSYEGLNTGELFF TGTGCCAGCAGTTACGAGGGCCTCAACACCGGGGAGCTGTTTTTT
TRBJ2-7 TRBV12-5 - - CASGLVLENKPPYEQYF TGTGCTAGTGGTTTGGTACTCGAAAACAAACCACCCTATGAGCAGTACTTC
TRBJ1-1 TRBV5-1 many - CASSWDLNTEAFF TGCGCCAGCAGCTGGGACTTGAACACTGAAGCTTTCTTT
TRBJ1-1 TRBV9 - TRBD1 CASSPYRGPGTEAFF TGTGCCAGCAGCCCCTACAGGGGACCGGGAACTGAAGCTTTCTTT